This entry lists 3 T cell receptor beta chains sequenced from one sample in a study of CD4 T cells in relation to SARS-CoV-2 and coronaviruses. Antigen specificity for these receptors is unknown. CD4+ T cells from unexposed donors were obtained before the COVID-19 pandemic (2011-2018). Isolation of CD4+ T cells took place after less than twelve days in culture. Measured with immunoSEQ multiplex PCR; TCRdb has only the in-frame clones, and not every one. The repertoire holds about 27,000 clones, with around two thirds as singletons. The sample was CD4+ T cells from PBMCs, cultured in vitro. The receptor source for this set is a human donor in good health.

The V gene is TRBV11-2, the J gene TRBJ2-3; D is perhaps TRBD2 (6 bases). CDR3 length: 12 residues. Per germline, CDR1 SGHAT and CDR2 FQNNGV. The V end lost 7 bases, the J end lost 9 bases, and 14 bases lay between the germline ends. CDR3 coding DNA: TGTGCCAGCACCCCGGCGGGGTACACGCAGTATTTT. It specifies CASTPAGYTQYF.

This clone showed up just once. V gene TRBV3-1 (or the pseudogene TRBV3-2) combines with J gene TRBJ1-5; D call uncertain. V lost 0 bases and J lost 6, with 6 bases in between. Germline V gives CDR1 LGHDT, CDR2 YNNKEL (reference sequence). This CDR3 has 13 residues. For the CDR3, the DNA is TGTGCCAGCAGCCAAGATCCCCGTCAGCCCCAGCATTTT. It yields the protein CASSQDPRQPQHF.

The CDR3 region has the DNA TGTGCCTGCGGACAGGGCTCCTACGAGCAGTACTTC. It is translated as CACGQGSYEQYF. This rearrangement joins TRBV7-9 to TRBJ2-7; 8 bases map to TRBD1. The CDR3 has 12 amino acids. Germline values: CDR1 SEHNR, CDR2 FQNEAQ (reference sequence). V was pared by 11 bases and J by 0 bases, with 3 bases of the junction left unmatched.